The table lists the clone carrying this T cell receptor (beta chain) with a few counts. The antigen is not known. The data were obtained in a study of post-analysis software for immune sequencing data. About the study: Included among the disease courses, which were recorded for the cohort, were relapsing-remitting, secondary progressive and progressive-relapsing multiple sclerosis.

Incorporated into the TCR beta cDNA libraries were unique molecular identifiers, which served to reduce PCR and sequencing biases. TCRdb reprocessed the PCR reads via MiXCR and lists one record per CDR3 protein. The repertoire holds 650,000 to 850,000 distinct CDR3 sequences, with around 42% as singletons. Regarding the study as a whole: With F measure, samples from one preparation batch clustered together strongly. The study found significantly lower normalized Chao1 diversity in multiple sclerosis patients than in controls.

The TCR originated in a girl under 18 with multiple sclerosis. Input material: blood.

The chain's CDR3 is CASSSPGSGYSTDTQYF. Written as DNA, the CDR3 is TGTGCCAGCAGTTCCCCGGGTAGCGGGTATAGCACAGATACGCAGTATTTT. The J gene is TRBJ2-3, the V gene TRBV6-5, with TRBD2 identical over 7 bases. Germline CDR1 and CDR2: MNHEY and SVGAGI. The CDR3 loop spans 17 amino acids. The V segment lost 4 bases and the J segment 0 bases; nucleotides outside the gene matches: 10.